This is a list of T cell receptor beta chains from one sample in a study of blood T cell repertoires in COVID-19. The table came from immunoSEQ multiplex PCR; TCRdb's copy has only in-frame clones and leaves some out. The repertoire holds more than 300,000 clones, 90% to 95% seen once, with 3.9% in the top ten. The specimen was PBMCs or T cells enriched from blood (not recorded which). The source of these receptors is a woman aged 25 to 39 who had been exposed to COVID-19. Both conserved end residues are part of each CDR3. Each record gives: D gene, clone size, V gene, J gene, CDR3 DNA, CDR3 protein. A D gene is named only where the DNA matches it firmly. Clone size is shown for a subset of rows, as once, few, many or a class of expanded clone.

>TRBD2|.|TRBV7-9|TRBJ2-7
TGTGCCAGCAGCTCCGCGGGAGGGACCGAGCAGTACTTC
CASSSAGGTEQYF
>.|once|TRBV5-1|TRBJ1-1
TGCGCCAGCAGCTTACAGGGCGCTGAAGCTTTCTTT
CASSLQGAEAFF
>.|.|TRBV7-2|TRBJ1-2
TGTGCCAGCAGCTCCGGGGGGTATGGCTACACCTTC
CASSSGGYGYTF
>.|.|TRBV21-1|TRBJ2-2
TGTGCCAGCAGCGAATCGTGGGGTGGGACAGGCGGGGTCCGAGGCACCGGGGAGCTGTTTTTT
CASSESWGGTGGVRGTGELFF
>TRBD1|.|TRBV3-1/TRBV3-2|TRBJ1-4
TGTGCCAGCAGCACAGGGGTCGGTGAAAAACTGTTTTTT
CASSTGVGEKLFF
>.|.|TRBV5-6|TRBJ1-3
TGTGCCAGCAGCCGAGGGTCAGGGGCCTCTGGAAACACCATATATTTT
CASSRGSGASGNTIYF
>.|.|TRBV11-2|TRBJ1-6
TGTGCCAGCAGCTTATTCAGGGGCCAAATGTCCCTCCACTTT
CASSLFRGQMSLHF
>TRBD2|.|TRBV7-8|TRBJ2-7
TGTGCCAGCAGCTTAGTAGCGGGGGTCCTCTACGAGCAGTACTTC
CASSLVAGVLYEQYF
>TRBD1|few|TRBV19|TRBJ2-5
TGTGCCAGTAGTCAATACGGGAACAGGGGGGAGACCCAGTACTTC
CASSQYGNRGETQYF
>.|.|TRBV10-3|TRBJ2-7
TGTGCCATCAGTGACCCGACAGGCTCCTACGAGCAGTACTTC
CAISDPTGSYEQYF
>.|.|TRBV5-5|TRBJ2-3
TGTGCCAGCAGCTTTCTACTAGCCACAGATACGCAGTATTTT
CASSFLLATDTQYF
>TRBD1|.|TRBV10-3|TRBJ1-2
TGTGCCATCAGCCGTGGACAGGCGGGGGGTGGAGCTAACTATGGCTACACCTTC
CAISRGQAGGGANYGYTF
>TRBD1|.|TRBV29-1|TRBJ2-6
TGCAGCGTTGATGGACAGGCTGGGGCCAACGTCCTGACTTTC
CSVDGQAGANVLTF
>.|.|TRBV20-1|TRBJ2-1
TGCAGTGCCGTCCTAGCGGAGCAGTTCTTC
CSAVLAEQFF
>.|.|TRBV7-3|TRBJ1-2
TGTGCCAGCAGCCCATATCAGGGGTCCTATGGCTACACCTTC
CASSPYQGSYGYTF
>.|.|TRBV7-6|TRBJ2-5
TGTGCCAGCAGCTTAGCAGGGGCGGGGCGACTCCAAGAGACCCAGTACTTC
CASSLAGAGRLQETQYF
>.|.|TRBV4-3|TRBJ1-5
TGCGCCAGCAGCCAAGGCCCTAGCCCTGTGAGCAATCAGCCCCAGCATTTT
CASSQGPSPVSNQPQHF
>.|.|TRBV6-5|TRBJ1-6
TGTGCCAGCACCTTTGGGGGCACTGATAATTCACCCCTCCACTTT
CASTFGGTDNSPLHF
>.|.|TRBV6-5|TRBJ2-5
TGTGCCAGTACGAACACAGGGTGGACGGGGGAGACCCAGTACTTC
CASTNTGWTGETQYF
>.|.|TRBV7-6|TRBJ1-2
TGTGCCAGCAGCCCAATGGGCCGGGGTGGCTATGGCTACACCTTC
CASSPMGRGGYGYTF
>.|.|TRBV19|TRBJ1-2
TGTGCCAGTAGTATAAATCTCAACTATGGCTACACCTTC
CASSINLNYGYTF